This T cell receptor beta chain was identified in a study of early T cells in non-severe SARS-CoV-2 infection. As for the study in general: Bulk RNA from unsorted whole blood was sequenced; chains were unpaired. Findings and caveats of the study: VDJdb matching, biased toward anti-spike CD8 responses, missed private and CD4 specificities.

V shed 3 bases, J shed 5 bases, and the junction held 5 bases outside the gene matches. This CDR3 region has 13 residues. The germline CDR1 and CDR2 sequences are DFQATT and SNEGSKA (reference sequence). The TCR library protocol was used to attach unique molecular identifiers. These identifiers were attached to individual cDNA molecules. TCRdb fed the 5' RACE reads into MiXCR, producing one record per CDR3 protein. The repertoire includes about 56,000 distinct CDR3 sequences, less than 15% of them detected once, and about 4% sits in the top ten. As concerns this clonotype: Its specificity is unknown.

The clonotype comes from an adult who was a healthcare worker with PCR-confirmed SARS-CoV-2 infection or an uninfected control (not recorded which). The sequencing used whole blood, collected at baseline. The genes are TRBV20-1 and TRBJ1-1; 8 bases agree with TRBD1. The CDR3 coding sequence is TGCAGTGCTAGGCGGACAGGGACAACTGAAGCTTTCTTT. Amino acids: CSARRTGTTEAFF.